This TCR beta chain came from a study of T cells in Graves' hyperthyroidism and ophthalmopathy. Study-level information: Peripheral blood was acquired at first diagnosis, ahead of any therapy whatsoever. Notes on the study in general: Ophthalmopathy and stable hyperthyroidism were told apart by a 13 V-J model. Blood also carried most thyroid clonotypes expanded above 0.001.

Diagnoses rested on clinical symptoms, serum thyroxine and TRAb, thyroid ultrasound and orbital computed tomography. RNA transcripts provided the source from which TCR beta CDR3 regions were amplified. TCR CDR3 underwent first-round RT-PCR with the HTBI primer set. TCRdb processed the multiplex PCR reads anew with MiXCR; each CDR3 protein has one entry. The sample consists of over 400,000 distinct CDR3 sequences, roughly 14% of them appearing once. Points on this clonotype: Its antigen is currently unknown.

This TCR derives from a man aged 18 to 35 with Graves' ophthalmopathy. Sequencing was done on a sample of blood.

CDR3 in amino acids: CSARGGTKETQYF. The CDR3 DNA follows: TGCAGTGCTAGAGGCGGCACTAAAGAGACCCAGTACTTC. The chain has TRBV20-1 and TRBJ2-5; D not resolved. CDR1 is DFQATT and CDR2 is SNEGSKA in the germline V gene (reference sequence). The CDR3 is 13 amino acids. The germline V and J ends were trimmed by 1 base and 3 bases, with 9 bases remaining between them.